Listed below are T cell receptor beta chains from one sample, sequenced in a study of patients and donors after allogeneic stem cell transplantation. TCRdb re-called the RT-PCR reads with MiXCR, one entry per CDR3 protein. Of 150,000 to 250,000 distinct CDR3 sequences in the sample, roughly 40% were seen once. The sample consisted of blood, either unsorted or a sorted T cell fraction (not recorded which). Source of these receptors: a human donor who was either an allogeneic HSCT recipient or a stem cell or donor lymphocyte infusion donor (not recorded which). It is not recorded whose cells these are; they may come from a transplant donor. Both conserved end residues are part of each CDR3. The D gene is left open where the match is weak. For some rows the clone size is stated as once, few or many, or as a class when expanded; others skip it.

J: TRBJ2-7; D: -; size: few; V: TRBV12-3/TRBV12-4; DNA: TGTGCCAGCAGCCGCGCACAGGGTTACGAGCAGTACTTC; CDR3: CASSRAQGYEQYF
J: TRBJ1-4; D: TRBD1; size: few; V: TRBV12-3/TRBV12-4; DNA: TGTGCCAGCAGTACAGACAGGGGAGCGGAAAAACTGTTTTTT; CDR3: CASSTDRGAEKLFF
J: TRBJ1-5; D: TRBD1; size: -; V: TRBV5-6; DNA: TGTGCCAGCAGCTTGTTGAGGACAGGCCTTGACAATCAGCCCCAGCATTTT; CDR3: CASSLLRTGLDNQPQHF
J: TRBJ1-3; D: -; size: few; V: TRBV15; DNA: TGTGCCACCAGCAGAGATCACGGCGGTTCCTCTGGAAACACCATATATTTT; CDR3: CATSRDHGGSSGNTIYF
J: TRBJ2-5; D: -; size: -; V: TRBV12-3/TRBV12-4; DNA: TGTGCCAGCAGTTCCCTAGCGGAGACCCAGTACTTC; CDR3: CASSSLAETQYF
J: TRBJ1-1; D: -; size: -; V: TRBV29-1; DNA: TGCAGCGTTGAAAGTGAAGCTTTCTTT; CDR3: CSVESEAFF
J: TRBJ2-7; D: TRBD1; size: -; V: TRBV28; DNA: TGTGCCAGCAGTTTATATCAGGGGGCGCTTCCCTACGAGCAGTACTTC; CDR3: CASSLYQGALPYEQYF
J: TRBJ1-5; D: -; size: -; V: TRBV15; DNA: TGTGCCACCAGTAAGCAGGGCAATCAGCCCCAGCATTTT; CDR3: CATSKQGNQPQHF
J: TRBJ2-7; D: TRBD1; size: -; V: TRBV10-3; DNA: TGTGCCGCGGATTCGGGACAGCTCATTTCCTACGAGCAGTACTTC; CDR3: CAADSGQLISYEQYF
J: TRBJ2-4; D: -; size: -; V: TRBV4-2; DNA: TGTGCCAGCAGCCAGTCCCAGACTCTAGCCAAAAACATTCAGTACTTC; CDR3: CASSQSQTLAKNIQYF
J: TRBJ2-3; D: -; size: -; V: TRBV21-1; DNA: TGTGCCAGCAGCCCCACCCCACGTTGGACTAGCACAGATACGCAGTATTTT; CDR3: CASSPTPRWTSTDTQYF
J: TRBJ1-4; D: -; size: -; V: TRBV12-3/TRBV12-4; DNA: TGTGCCAGCAGTCCCAGGAAGGGGTACCCTAATGAAAAACTGTTTTTT; CDR3: CASSPRKGYPNEKLFF
J: TRBJ2-1; D: -; size: -; V: TRBV5-6; DNA: TGTGCCAGCAGCTTTGTCGGCAATGAGCAGTTCTTC; CDR3: CASSFVGNEQFF
J: TRBJ2-7; D: TRBD1; size: few; V: TRBV2; DNA: TGTGCCAGCAGTGGACAGGGGGCGCGTTACGAGCAGTACTTC; CDR3: CASSGQGARYEQYF
J: TRBJ2-7; D: TRBD2; size: -; V: TRBV4-2; DNA: TGTGCCAGCAGCCAAGGGGTAGGCGGGAGCACCTACGAGCAGTACTTC; CDR3: CASSQGVGGSTYEQYF
J: TRBJ1-6; D: TRBD1; size: -; V: TRBV7-2; DNA: TGTGCCAGCACCCTGACAGGGGATAGTTCACCCCTCCACTTT; CDR3: CASTLTGDSSPLHF
J: TRBJ2-2; D: TRBD2; size: -; V: TRBV5-5; DNA: TGTGCCAGCAGCCCCGGGGGACTAGTTTTTGCCGGGGAGCTGTTTTTT; CDR3: CASSPGGLVFAGELFF